This T cell receptor (beta chain) was identified during a study of spatial heterogeneity in lung cancer. Each TCR cDNA molecule carried a unique molecular identifier. TCRdb re-called the 5' RACE reads with MiXCR, one entry per CDR3 protein. The table has 25,000 or so distinct CDR3 sequences, about 5.1% seen once; the top ten hold about 5.5%. In this sample, this clonotype is medium-sized. Time point: sample taken at primary tumor resection. Material for sequencing was whole RNA from tumor, nontumor lung or frozen PBMC, left unsorted. Trimming left V 7 bases short and J 9 bases short, with 21 bases between. Per the germline V gene, CDR1 is LGHDT and CDR2 is YNNKEL (reference sequence). The CDR3 is made up of 14 amino acids.

This sample comprised PBMCs, obtained at surgery. The chain carries TRBV3-1 and TRBJ2-5; perhaps D is TRBD1 or TRBD2 (5 bases each). The sequence came from a male donor with early-stage non-small cell lung cancer. The chain's CDR3 is CASNSDTRKAAQYF. The CDR3 DNA is TGTGCCAGCAACTCGGACACACGAAAAGCGGCCCAGTACTTC.